This T cell receptor beta chain was sequenced in a study of prognosis after radiotherapy for stage I lung cancer (dated by TCRdb to about 2021). Context from the whole study: Between early 2018 and January 2019, approximately 20 stage I NSCLC patients were enrolled in Nanjing, China. A total of 40 or so blood samples from roughly 20 patients were sequenced, with one sample obtained before and one obtained after SBRT for each patient. All patients were considered medically inoperable, owing to comorbidities in 11 to 13 and refusal of surgery in about seven. After SBRT, distant metastases developed in about 20% of the 19 patients at a median of about seven months, while the remaining 15 patients had no significant progression. Squamous cell carcinoma histology was identified in seven patients, and adenocarcinoma histology was identified in around 13 patients. The cohort was made up of 13 men and about 6 women, with a median age of about 74 years and an age range of roughly 50 to 85 years. Concurrent therapy was not administered to any patient alongside SBRT. Newly diagnosed primary stage I lung tumors occurred in fourteen patients, and oligometastatic NSCLC after surgical resection of the primary tumor occurred in five or six. SBRT was given in 3 to 5 fractions with a biologically effective dose of at least 100 Gy, using image-guided IMRT or VMAT. This study profiled peripheral blood TCR beta repertoires from stage I NSCLC patients before and after stereotactic body radiotherapy and linked the repertoires to distant failure.

The cysteine opens and the phenylalanine closes a CDR3 of 13 amino acids. The only DNA kept is the CDR3, 39 bases in frame from the first base. V is pared back by 0 bases and J by 7 bases, with 10 bases lying between the germline termini. The germline V gene (reference sequence) yields SGHNT for CDR1 and YYREEE for CDR2. Study-level results and caveats: Differences in TRBV and TRBJ usage frequencies by metastasis status were reportedly observed in two V genes at baseline and in fewer than 10 V and two J genes after SBRT. None of the reported P values were adjusted for multiple comparisons. Tumor specificity of expanded TCR clones was not determined. A decrease in unique TCR clone counts was observed after SBRT (median 10,088 before versus some 6,900 after; Wilcoxon paired P=0.011). Post-SBRT Shannon entropy and its change from baseline were lower in patients who developed distant metastases; baseline Shannon entropy was not associated with metastases. The small cohort and short follow-up limited the study, so independent validation of the findings is needed.

All patients had node-negative disease on CT and PET/CT, and none had a history of other malignancies or prior chemotherapy or radiotherapy. Six milliliters of peripheral venous blood were drawn into EDTA tubes at each of two time points. Ficoll-Paque Plus density-gradient centrifugation was used to isolate PBMCs. Samples were stored at -80°C immediately after collection until analysis. The TCR beta CDR3 region was amplified from genomic DNA by two rounds of multiplex PCR. In the first round of PCR, primers specific to each TRBV and TRBJ gene were used, and the primer sequences are filed in Chinese patent CN105087789A. Universal primers were used in the second PCR round. The Roche High Pure PCR Template Preparation Kit was used to extract genomic DNA from frozen PBMCs. An Illumina HiSeq 3000 was used to sequence the libraries paired-end with 151 bp reads. The original pipeline was this. CutAdapt was used to remove raw reads lacking the multiplex PCR primer sequences. PEAR was used to merge high-quality paired reads into contigs. By alignment to reference sequences, MiXCR assigned TRB V, D and J gene segments to each contig. CDR3 sequences were clustered by base quality and sequence similarity to remove sequencing errors. Shannon entropy normalized by the natural log of productive TCR sequence number was used as the measure of diversity. To get clonality, Shannon entropy was divided by the natural log of the number of unique clonotypes, and that result was subtracted from one. Progression-free survival cut-offs for repertoire metrics were chosen using the Youden index of ROC curves, with analyses run in R 3.5.3. In TCRdb, the public reads were trimmed at Q25 with fastp and aligned with MiXCR, with productive beta chains retained. All rows with the same CDR3 protein become a single entry with the most common DNA and genes. The V and J calls reflect TCRdb's pipeline rather than the authors' work. The sample table holds about 51,000 distinct CDR3 sequences, of which around a third were seen once. Of the sample, roughly 9.4% is held by the ten largest clones.

This clonotype was observed a handful of times. What this receptor recognizes is not known. Base-call qualities are not available, and no considerably larger clone is one nucleotide away. The input for sequencing was PBMCs, taken before or after stereotactic body radiation therapy (not recorded which). The source is a donor aged 50 or older with non-small cell lung cancer. The V and J genes are TRBV5-4 and TRBJ2-5; the D gene cannot be resolved reliably. The CDR3 region: CASSLGESGTQYF. At the DNA level, the sequence is TGTGCCAGCAGCTTGGGTGAATCTGGGACCCAGTACTTC.